A single sample gave rise to the 13 T cell receptor beta chains below, sequenced in a study of cytomegalovirus exposure and HLA in healthy donors. Primers included in the PCR were 60 Vbeta and 13 Jbeta primers. The method was immunoSEQ multiplex PCR; TCRdb's version includes in-frame clones alone and lacks a portion of them. Among about 210,000 clones listed, around 86% were seen once. Material for sequencing was PBMCs. The receptors were sampled from a woman between 50 and 59 years old in good health and CMV-seropositive.

The sample holds one count of this clone. The genes are TRBV4-3 and TRBJ1-6; D gene ambiguous. CDR1 and CDR2 (germline): LGHNA, YSLEER. The length of the CDR3 is 17 residues. The V and J ends lost 0 bases and 4 bases respectively, with 13 bases between them. CDR3 loop: CASSQDLRPRYNSPLHF. The CDR3 DNA is TGCGCCAGCAGCCAAGATCTCAGGCCTCGTTATAATTCACCCCTCCACTTT.

CDR3 DNA: TGTGCCAGCAGCCCCGGGGGTTACTCTGGAAACACCATATATTTT. Encoded protein: CASSPGGYSGNTIYF. The chain employs TRBV7-8 and TRBJ1-3; tentatively, D is TRBD1 (5 bases). The CDR3 length is 15 residues. The V end was cut by 5 bases, the J end by 0 bases, with 11 bases between. Germline V CDR1 and CDR2: SGHVS, FQNEAQ.

This chain links TRBV4-2 with TRBJ2-7; D uncertain. V shed 3 bases and J shed 2 bases, with 8 bases lying between them. CDR1 LGHNA and CDR2 YNFKEQ come from the germline V gene. The CDR3 consists of 13 residues. DNA for the CDR3: TGTGCCAGCAGCCATGAGCACGCCTACGAGCAGTACTTC. It specifies CASSHEHAYEQYF.

Here the CDR3 reads CASSLAYSGNTIYF. The CDR3 nucleotides are TGTGCCAGCAGCTTAGCCTACTCTGGAAACACCATATATTTT. The V and J genes are TRBV7-8 and TRBJ1-3, with unresolved D. The CDR3 has 14 residues. Deletions cut 0 bases from V and 0 bases from J, with 3 bases between. Germline V gene data show CDR1 as SGHVS and CDR2 as FQNEAQ.

The chain has TRBV27 and TRBJ2-3; 9 bases are a match to TRBD2. The trim removed 6 bases at V and 2 bases at J, leaving 9 bases unmatched. Germline lookup yields CDR1 MNHEY and CDR2 SMNVEV (reference sequence). The CDR3 is 16 amino acids. The CDR3 nucleotides are TGTGCCAGCAGAGCCGGGACTAGCCTCAACACAGATACGCAGTATTTT. This codes for CASRAGTSLNTDTQYF.

This rearrangement joins TRBV10-1 to TRBJ2-3; no definite D call. Trimming removed 4 bases at V and 0 bases at J, with 5 bases between. The CDR3 extends over 13 amino acids. CDR1 WNHNN and CDR2 SYGVQD come from the germline V gene (reference sequence). The CDR3 DNA sequence: TGCGCCAGCAGTGCCAGTAGCACAGATACGCAGTATTTT. Amino acids: CASSASSTDTQYF.

The rearrangement uses TRBV4-2 and TRBJ2-1; 12 nucleotides agree with TRBD2. The CDR3 sequence is 17 residues long. The V gene's germline CDR1 is LGHNA and CDR2 YNFKEQ. Losses at the gene ends were 3 bases for V and 6 bases for J; bases not matched to a gene: 9. CDR3 protein: CASSHETSSGGANEQFF. The CDR3 DNA follows: TGTGCCAGCAGCCACGAGACATCTAGCGGGGGGGCCAATGAGCAGTTCTTC.

The chain has TRBV7-2 and TRBJ2-7; 9 nucleotides align to TRBD1. In germline, CDR1 is SGHTA, CDR2 FQGNSA. This CDR3 has 13 residues. V was clipped by 3 bases and J by 6 bases; unmatched bases: 3. This CDR3 is CASSLDRGAEQYF. CDR3 sequence (DNA): TGTGCCAGCAGCTTGGACAGGGGAGCCGAGCAGTACTTC.

In its sample, this clone was seen a few times. The chain is built from TRBV19 and TRBJ1-2, with 7 bases matching TRBD1. Per germline, CDR1 LNHDA and CDR2 SQIVND (reference sequence). The CDR3 covers 15 residues. V lost 6 bases to trimming and J lost 1 base; unmatched junction nucleotides: 8. The CDR3 loop is CASSTAGTVNYGYTF. Written as DNA, the CDR3 is TGTGCCAGTAGCACTGCCGGGACAGTTAACTATGGCTACACCTTC.

The rearrangement links TRBV5-4 to TRBJ2-7; 8 nucleotides match TRBD1. The trim removed 5 bases at V and 2 bases at J, leaving 9 bases unmatched. This CDR3 comprises 15 residues. The V gene's germline CDR1 is SGHNT and CDR2 YYREEE (reference sequence). The CDR3 region is CASSIPGTGAYEQYF. The CDR3 DNA follows: TGTGCCAGCAGTATACCCGGGACAGGCGCCTACGAGCAGTACTTC.

The gene calls are TRBV5-4 and TRBJ1-1; D is possibly TRBD1 (5 bases). The CDR3 has 13 residues. V shed 7 bases and J shed 6 bases, with 16 bases lying between them. Germline CDR1 SGHNT, CDR2 YYREEE (reference sequence). The CDR3, as DNA: TGTGCCAGCGGCCCGGGGGGGGTCCCTGAAGCTTTCTTT. Amino acids: CASGPGGVPEAFF.

This rearrangement joins TRBV10-3 to TRBJ1-1; no firm D call. Trimming stripped 6 bases from V and 1 base from J, with 12 bases between. This CDR3 comprises 14 residues. Per the germline V gene, CDR1 is ENHRY and CDR2 is SYGVKD. The CDR3 DNA reads as TGTGCCATCAGGGGAGGCACGGAGAACACTGAAGCTTTCTTT. This sequence encodes CAIRGGTENTEAFF.

The chain is built from TRBV6-5 and TRBJ2-1; TRBD1 might be the D (6 bases). CDR3 length: 15 amino acids. Germline CDR1 is MNHEY and CDR2 is SVGAGI. Between the trimmed V and J ends, which lost 5 bases and 3 bases, there was a span of 14 bases. This CDR3 is CASSLTGRGYNEQFF. Here the CDR3 DNA reads TGTGCCAGCAGTCTCACAGGGAGAGGCTACAATGAGCAGTTCTTC.